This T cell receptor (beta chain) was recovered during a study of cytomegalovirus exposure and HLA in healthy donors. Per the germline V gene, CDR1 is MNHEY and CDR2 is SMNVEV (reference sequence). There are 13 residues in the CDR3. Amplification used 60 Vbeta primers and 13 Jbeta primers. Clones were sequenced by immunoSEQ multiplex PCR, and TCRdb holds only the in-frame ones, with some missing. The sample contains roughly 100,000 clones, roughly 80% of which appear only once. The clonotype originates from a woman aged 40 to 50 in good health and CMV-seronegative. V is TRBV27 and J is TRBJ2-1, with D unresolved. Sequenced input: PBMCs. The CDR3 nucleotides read TGTGTAGTTACGAGGCTGACTGACAATGAGCAGTTCTTC. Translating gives CVVTRLTDNEQFF.